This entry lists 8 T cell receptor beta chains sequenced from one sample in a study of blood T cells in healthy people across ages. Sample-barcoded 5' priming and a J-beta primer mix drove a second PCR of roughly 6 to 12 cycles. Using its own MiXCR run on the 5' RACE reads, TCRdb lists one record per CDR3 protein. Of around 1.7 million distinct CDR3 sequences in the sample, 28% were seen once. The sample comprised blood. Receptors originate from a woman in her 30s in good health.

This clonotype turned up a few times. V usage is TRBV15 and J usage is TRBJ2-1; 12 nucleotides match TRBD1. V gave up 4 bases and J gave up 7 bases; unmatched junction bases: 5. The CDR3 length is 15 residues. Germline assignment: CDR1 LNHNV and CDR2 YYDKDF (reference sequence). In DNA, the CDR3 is TGTGCCACCAGCACCGGGACAGGGGGCATAAATGAGCAGTTCTTC. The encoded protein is CATSTGTGGINEQFF.

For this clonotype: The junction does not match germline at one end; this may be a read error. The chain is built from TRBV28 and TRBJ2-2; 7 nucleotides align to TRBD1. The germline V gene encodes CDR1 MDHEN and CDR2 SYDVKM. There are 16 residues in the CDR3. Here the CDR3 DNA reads TGTACCAGCAAGGTCTCCGGGACAGTGAACACCGGGGAGCTGTTTTTT. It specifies CTSKVSGTVNTGELFF. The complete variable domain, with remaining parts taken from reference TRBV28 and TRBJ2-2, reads DVKVTQSSRYLVKRTGEKVFLECVQDMDHENMFWYRQDPGLGLRLIYFSYDVKMKEKGDIPEGYSVSREKKERFSLILESASTNQTSMYLCTSKVSGTVNTGELFFGEGSRLTVL.

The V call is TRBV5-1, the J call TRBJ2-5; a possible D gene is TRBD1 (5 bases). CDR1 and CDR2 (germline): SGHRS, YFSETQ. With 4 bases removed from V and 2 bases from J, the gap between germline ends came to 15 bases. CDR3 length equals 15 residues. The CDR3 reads CASSGSGQTQETQYF. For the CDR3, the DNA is TGCGCCAGCAGCGGGTCCGGACAAACTCAAGAGACCCAGTACTTC.

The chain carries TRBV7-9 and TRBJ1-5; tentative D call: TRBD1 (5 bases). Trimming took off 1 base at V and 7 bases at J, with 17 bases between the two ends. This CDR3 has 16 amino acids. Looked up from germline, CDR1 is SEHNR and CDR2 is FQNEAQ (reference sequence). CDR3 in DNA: TGTGCCAGCAGCTTAGAGGGGACGACTTGGGGGCAGCCCCAGCATTTT. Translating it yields CASSLEGTTWGQPQHF.

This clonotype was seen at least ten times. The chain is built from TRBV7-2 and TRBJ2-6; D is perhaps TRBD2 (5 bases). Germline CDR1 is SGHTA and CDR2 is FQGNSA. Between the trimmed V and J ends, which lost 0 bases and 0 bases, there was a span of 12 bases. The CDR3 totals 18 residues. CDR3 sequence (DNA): TGTGCCAGCAGCTTAGCGAGGGCTTCCAGCTCTGGGGCCAACGTCCTGACTTTC. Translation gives CASSLARASSSGANVLTF.

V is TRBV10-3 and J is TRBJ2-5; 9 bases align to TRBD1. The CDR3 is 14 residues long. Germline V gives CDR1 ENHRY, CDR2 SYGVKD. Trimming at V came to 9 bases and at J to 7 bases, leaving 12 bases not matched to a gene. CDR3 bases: TGTGCCATTGCCGGGACAGGGACTCCCGGGACCCAGTACTTC. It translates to CAIAGTGTPGTQYF.

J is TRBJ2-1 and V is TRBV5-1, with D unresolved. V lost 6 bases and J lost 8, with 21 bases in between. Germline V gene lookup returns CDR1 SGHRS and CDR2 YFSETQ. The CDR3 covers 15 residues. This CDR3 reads CASNSERPLSDEQFF. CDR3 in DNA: TGCGCCAGCAATTCCGAGCGCCCCTTGTCGGATGAGCAGTTCTTC.

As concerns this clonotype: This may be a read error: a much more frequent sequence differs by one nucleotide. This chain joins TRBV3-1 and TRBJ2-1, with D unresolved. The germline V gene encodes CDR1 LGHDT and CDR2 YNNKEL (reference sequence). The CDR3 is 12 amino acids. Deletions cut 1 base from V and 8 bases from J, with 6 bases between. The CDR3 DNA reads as TGTGCCAGCAGCCAAGCTCAGGATGAGCAGTTCTTC. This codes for CASSQAQDEQFF.